This T cell receptor beta chain was documented in a study of shared clonotypes between healthy human individuals. Study-wide findings and caveats: Against clonotypes common to all four donors, non-shared ones had lower generation probabilities. Deeper or shallower sequencing was expected to change how clonotypes are shared among donors.

This CDR3 is built from 19 residues. V lost 5 bases, J lost 3 bases, and 22 bases stayed unmatched. Germline CDR1 SGHTA, CDR2 FQGNSA. In the case of this clone: The antigen is unknown.

All the donors were Caucasian adults who lived in Nashville, Tennessee. Splitting of each subset's genomic DNA was done evenly across several immunoSEQ plates. Assay used: immunoSEQ multiplex PCR; TCRdb lists only in-frame clones, some missing. Here the sample spans roughly 1,000,000 clones, around three quarters being singletons. Sequencing input: memory CD4+ T cells from PBMCs. Stated subset: CD45RA-negative fraction. The source of this sequence is a young man in good health. Some clones in this sample may be carry-over from other donors' samples. This chain connects TRBV7-2 to TRBJ2-7; 7 bases match TRBD1. The CDR3 region is CASSGHRDSTGLANYEQYF. The CDR3 bases are TGTGCCAGCAGCGGGCACCGGGACAGCACCGGGCTAGCCAACTACGAGCAGTACTTC.